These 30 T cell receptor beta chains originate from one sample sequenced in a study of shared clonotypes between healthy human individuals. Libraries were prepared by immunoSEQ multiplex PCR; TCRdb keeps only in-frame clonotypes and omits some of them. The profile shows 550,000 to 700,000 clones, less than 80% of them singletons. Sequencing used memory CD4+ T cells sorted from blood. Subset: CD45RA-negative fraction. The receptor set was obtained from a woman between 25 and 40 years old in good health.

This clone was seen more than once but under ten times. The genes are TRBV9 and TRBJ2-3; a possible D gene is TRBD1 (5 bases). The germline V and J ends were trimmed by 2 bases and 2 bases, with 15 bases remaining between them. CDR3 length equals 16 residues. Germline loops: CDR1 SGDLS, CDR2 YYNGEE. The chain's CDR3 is CASSVPLRGDTDTQYF. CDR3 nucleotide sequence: TGTGCCAGCAGCGTGCCACTAAGGGGTGACACAGATACGCAGTATTTT.

CDR3 DNA sequence: TGTGCCAGCAGCCGAGGTTCTAGCGGGAGTGGGGCAGATACGCAGTATTTT. Translated: CASSRGSSGSGADTQYF. The chain is built from TRBV4-2 and TRBJ2-3; 10 nucleotides match TRBD2. Trimming took 4 bases from V and 4 from J; bases not matched to a gene: 11. The CDR3 is 17 residues long. Per the germline V gene, CDR1 is LGHNA and CDR2 is YNFKEQ.

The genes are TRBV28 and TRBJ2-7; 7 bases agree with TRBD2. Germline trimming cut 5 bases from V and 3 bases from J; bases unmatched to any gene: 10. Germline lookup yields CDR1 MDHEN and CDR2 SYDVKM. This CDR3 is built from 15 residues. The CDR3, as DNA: TGTGCCAGCAGTGCCCCCGGGACGGGAGGCTACGAGCAGTACTTC. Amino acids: CASSAPGTGGYEQYF.

The CDR3 sequence is CASSKTPGATEAFF. Here the CDR3 DNA reads TGTGCCAGCAGTAAAACCCCAGGGGCCACTGAAGCTTTCTTT. The rearrangement joins TRBV27 to TRBJ1-1; D is possibly TRBD1 (6 bases). The V end lost 5 bases, the J end lost 4 bases, and 14 bases lay between the germline ends. CDR3 length equals 14 residues. Germline CDR1 is MNHEY and CDR2 is SMNVEV (reference sequence).

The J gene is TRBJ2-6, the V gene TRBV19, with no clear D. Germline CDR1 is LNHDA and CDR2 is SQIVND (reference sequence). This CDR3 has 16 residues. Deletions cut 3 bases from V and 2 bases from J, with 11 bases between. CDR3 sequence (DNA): TGTGCCAGTAGTATTCCTGGGGTCACTGGGGCCAACGTCCTGACTTTC. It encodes CASSIPGVTGANVLTF.

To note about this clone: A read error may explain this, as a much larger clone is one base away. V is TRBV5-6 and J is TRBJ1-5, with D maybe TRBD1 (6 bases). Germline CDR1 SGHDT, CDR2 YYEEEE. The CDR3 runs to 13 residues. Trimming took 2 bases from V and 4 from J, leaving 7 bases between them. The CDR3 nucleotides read TGTGCCAGCAGCTTACAGGGAAATCAGCCCCAGCATTTT. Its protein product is CASSLQGNQPQHF.

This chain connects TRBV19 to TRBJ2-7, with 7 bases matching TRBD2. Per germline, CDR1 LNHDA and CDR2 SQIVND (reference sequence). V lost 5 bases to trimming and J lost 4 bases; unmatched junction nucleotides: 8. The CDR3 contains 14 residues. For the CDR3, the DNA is TGTGCCAGTAGTCCAGCTAGCGGCCATTACGAGCAGTACTTC. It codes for CASSPASGHYEQYF.

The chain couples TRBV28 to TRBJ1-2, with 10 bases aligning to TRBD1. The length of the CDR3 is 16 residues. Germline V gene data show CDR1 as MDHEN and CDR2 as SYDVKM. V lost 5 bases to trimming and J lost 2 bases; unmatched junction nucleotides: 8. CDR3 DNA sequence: TGTGCCAGCAGTCCCTTGGGGACAGGGGTCAACTATGGCTACACCTTC. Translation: CASSPLGTGVNYGYTF.

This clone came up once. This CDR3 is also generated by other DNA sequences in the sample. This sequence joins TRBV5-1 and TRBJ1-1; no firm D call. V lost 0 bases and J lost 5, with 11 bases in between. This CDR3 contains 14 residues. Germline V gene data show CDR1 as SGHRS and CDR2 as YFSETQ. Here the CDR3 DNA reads TGCGCCAGCAGCTTGGGGACCGAGGGAACTGAAGCTTTCTTT. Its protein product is CASSLGTEGTEAFF.

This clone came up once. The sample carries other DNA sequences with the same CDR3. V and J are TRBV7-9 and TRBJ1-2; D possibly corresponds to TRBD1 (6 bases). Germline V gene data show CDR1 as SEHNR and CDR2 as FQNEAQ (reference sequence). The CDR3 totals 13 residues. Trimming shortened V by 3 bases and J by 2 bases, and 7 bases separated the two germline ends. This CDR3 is CASSFGGNYGYTF. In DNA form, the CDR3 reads TGTGCCAGCAGCTTCGGGGGCAACTATGGCTACACCTTC.

The CDR3 region has the DNA TGTGCCAGCAGCGGCGACAGGGGTGGTATCACTGAAGCTTTCTTT. Translated, it gives CASSGDRGGITEAFF. The chain joins TRBV2 to TRBJ1-1, with 8 bases matching TRBD1. CDR3 length: 15 residues. The V segment lost 6 bases and the J segment 4 bases; nucleotides outside the gene matches: 10. Germline CDR1 reads SNHLY; CDR2 reads FYNNEI. Full variable domain (remainder filled in from reference TRBV2 and TRBJ1-1): EPEVTQTPSHQVTQMGQEVILRCVPISNHLYFYWYRQILGQKVEFLVSFYNNEISEKSEIFDDQFSVERPDGSNFTLKIRSTKLEDSAMYFCASSGDRGGITEAFFGQGTRLTVV.

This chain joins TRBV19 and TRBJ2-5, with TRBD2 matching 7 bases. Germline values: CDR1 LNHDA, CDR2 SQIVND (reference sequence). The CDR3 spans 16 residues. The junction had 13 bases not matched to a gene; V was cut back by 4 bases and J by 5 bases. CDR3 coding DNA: TGTGCCAGTAGTAGTTATGGGGGAGGGCCTGATGAGACCCAGTACTTC. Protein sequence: CASSSYGGGPDETQYF.

Written as DNA, the CDR3 is TGTGCCAGTAGCCCCGGGGGGCTGGTCGAGCAGTACTTC. Amino acid sequence: CASSPGGLVEQYF. The J gene is TRBJ2-7, the V gene TRBV19, with a tentative D call TRBD2 (7 bases). Germline values: CDR1 LNHDA, CDR2 SQIVND (reference sequence). The CDR3 runs 13 residues. V was pared by 6 bases and J by 6 bases, with 15 bases between.

CDR3 sequence (DNA): TGTGCCAGCAGCCAATTAGCGGGCCAGCTCTACGAGCAGTACTTC. Translating it yields CASSQLAGQLYEQYF. The V and J genes are TRBV7-9 and TRBJ2-7; the match to TRBD2 covers 7 bases. This CDR3 contains 15 residues. Trimming at V came to 5 bases and at J to 3 bases, leaving 10 bases not matched to a gene. Germline values: CDR1 SEHNR, CDR2 FQNEAQ (reference sequence).

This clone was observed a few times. The CDR3 spells CASSRGGVGAFF. The DNA for the CDR3 is TGTGCCAGCAGCCGAGGGGGGGTGGGCGCTTTCTTT. The V call is TRBV28, the J call TRBJ1-1, with D possibly being TRBD1 (6 bases). The CDR3 loop spans 12 amino acids. Trimming shortened V by 6 bases and J by 11 bases, and 16 bases separated the two germline ends. The germline V gene encodes CDR1 MDHEN and CDR2 SYDVKM. The full variable domain, with the rest looked up from reference TRBV28 and TRBJ1-1, is DVKVTQSSRYLVKRTGEKVFLECVQDMDHENMFWYRQDPGLGLRLIYFSYDVKMKEKGDIPEGYSVSREKKERFSLILESASTNQTSMYLCASSRGGVGAFFGQGTRLTVV.

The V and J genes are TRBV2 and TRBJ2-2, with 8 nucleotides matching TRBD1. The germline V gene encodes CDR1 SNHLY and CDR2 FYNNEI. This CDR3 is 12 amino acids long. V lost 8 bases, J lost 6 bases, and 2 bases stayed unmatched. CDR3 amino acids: CASGQGPGELFF. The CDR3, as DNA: TGTGCCAGCGGACAGGGACCCGGGGAGCTGTTTTTT.

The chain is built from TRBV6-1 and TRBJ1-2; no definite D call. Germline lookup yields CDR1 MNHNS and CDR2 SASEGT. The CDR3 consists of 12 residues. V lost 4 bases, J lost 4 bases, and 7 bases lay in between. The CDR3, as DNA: TGTGCCAGCAGTGCGGATTTCTATGGCTACACCTTC. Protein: CASSADFYGYTF.

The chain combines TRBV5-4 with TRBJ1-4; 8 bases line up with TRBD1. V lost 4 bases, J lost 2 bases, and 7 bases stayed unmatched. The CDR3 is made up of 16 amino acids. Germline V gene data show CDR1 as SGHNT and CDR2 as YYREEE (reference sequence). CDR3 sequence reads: CASSTGQGPTNEKLFF. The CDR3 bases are TGTGCCAGCAGCACCGGACAGGGACCGACTAATGAAAAACTGTTTTTT.

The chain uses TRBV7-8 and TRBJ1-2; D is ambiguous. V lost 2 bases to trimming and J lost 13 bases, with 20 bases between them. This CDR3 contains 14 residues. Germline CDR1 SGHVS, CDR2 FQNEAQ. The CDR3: CASSLNLRHLEVTF. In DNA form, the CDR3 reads TGTGCCAGCAGCTTAAATCTTAGGCACCTGGAGGTCACCTTC.

CDR3 in amino acids: CASSGSGGAGTQYF. Here the CDR3 DNA reads TGTGCCAGCAGTGGATCCGGGGGAGCAGGGACCCAGTACTTC. V and J are TRBV2 and TRBJ2-5; maybe TRBD2 (6 bases). Germline V gene sequence: CDR1 SNHLY, CDR2 FYNNEI. V was cut by 4 bases and J by 7 bases, with 16 bases left in between. CDR3 length equals 14 residues.

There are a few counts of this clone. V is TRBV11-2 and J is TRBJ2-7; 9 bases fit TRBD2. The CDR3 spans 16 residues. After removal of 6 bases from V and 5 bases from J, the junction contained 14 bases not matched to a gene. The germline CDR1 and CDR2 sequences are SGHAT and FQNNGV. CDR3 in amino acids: CASSPRRGTSFHEQYF. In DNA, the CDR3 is TGTGCCAGCAGTCCGCGGCGCGGGACTAGCTTCCACGAGCAGTACTTC.

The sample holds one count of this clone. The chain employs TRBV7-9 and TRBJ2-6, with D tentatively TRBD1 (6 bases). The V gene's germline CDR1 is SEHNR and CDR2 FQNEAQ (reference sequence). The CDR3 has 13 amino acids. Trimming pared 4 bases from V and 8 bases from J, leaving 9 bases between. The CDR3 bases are TGTGCCAGCAGCTCCCAGGGGCCCAACGTCCTGACTTTC. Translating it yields CASSSQGPNVLTF.

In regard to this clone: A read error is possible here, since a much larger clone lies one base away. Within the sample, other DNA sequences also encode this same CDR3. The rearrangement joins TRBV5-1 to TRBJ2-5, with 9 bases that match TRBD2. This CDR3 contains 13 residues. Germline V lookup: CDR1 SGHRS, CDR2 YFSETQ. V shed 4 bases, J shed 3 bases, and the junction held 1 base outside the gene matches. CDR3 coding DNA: TGCGCCAGCAGCCGACTAGCGGAAGAGACCCAGTACTTC. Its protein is CASSRLAEETQYF.

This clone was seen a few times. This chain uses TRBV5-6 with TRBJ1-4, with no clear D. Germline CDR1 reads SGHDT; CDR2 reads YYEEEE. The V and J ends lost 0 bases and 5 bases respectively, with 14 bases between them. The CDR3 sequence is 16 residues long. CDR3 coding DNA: TGTGCCAGCAGCTTGGGGATCAGCGTAAAGAATGAAAAACTGTTTTTT. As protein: CASSLGISVKNEKLFF.

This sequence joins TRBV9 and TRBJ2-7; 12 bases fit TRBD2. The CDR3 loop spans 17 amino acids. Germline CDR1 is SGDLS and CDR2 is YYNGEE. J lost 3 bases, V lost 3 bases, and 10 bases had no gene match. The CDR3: CASSEDNRTSGIYEQYF. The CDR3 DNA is TGTGCCAGCAGCGAAGACAACAGGACTAGCGGGATCTACGAGCAGTACTTC.

CDR3 bases: TGTGCCAGCAGCGGGGCCGGCCCAACCTGGTATGAGACCCAGTACTTC. This sequence encodes CASSGAGPTWYETQYF. The rearrangement links TRBV11-2 to TRBJ2-5, with D perhaps TRBD1 (5 bases). The V and J ends lost 5 bases and 5 bases respectively, with 21 bases between them. The CDR3 loop spans 16 amino acids. Germline V CDR1 and CDR2: SGHAT, FQNNGV.

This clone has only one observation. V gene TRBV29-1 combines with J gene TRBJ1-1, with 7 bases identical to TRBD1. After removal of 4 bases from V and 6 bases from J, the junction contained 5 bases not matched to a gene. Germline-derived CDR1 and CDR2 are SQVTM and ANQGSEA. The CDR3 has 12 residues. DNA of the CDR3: TGCAGCGTTGCGGGACAGTCCTCTGAAGCTTTCTTT. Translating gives CSVAGQSSEAFF.

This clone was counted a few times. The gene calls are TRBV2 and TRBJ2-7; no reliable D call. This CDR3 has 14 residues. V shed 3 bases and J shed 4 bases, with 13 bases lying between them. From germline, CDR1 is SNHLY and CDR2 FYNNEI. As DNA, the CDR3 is TGTGCCAGCAGTGAGTTTAGGGCTGGGTACGAGCAGTACTTC. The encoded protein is CASSEFRAGYEQYF.

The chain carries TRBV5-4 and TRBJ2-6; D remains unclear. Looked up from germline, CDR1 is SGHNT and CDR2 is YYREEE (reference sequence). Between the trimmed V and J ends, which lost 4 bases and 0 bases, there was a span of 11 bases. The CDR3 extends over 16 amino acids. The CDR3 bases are TGTGCCAGCAGCGTCCGTGAATCCTCTGGGGCCAACGTCCTGACTTTC. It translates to CASSVRESSGANVLTF. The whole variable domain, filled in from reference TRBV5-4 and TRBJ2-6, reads ETGVTQSPTHLIKTRGQQVTLRCSSQSGHNTVSWYQQALGQGPQFIFQYYREEENGRGNFPPRFSGLQFPNYSSELNVNALELDDSALYLCASSVRESSGANVLTFGAGSRLTVL.

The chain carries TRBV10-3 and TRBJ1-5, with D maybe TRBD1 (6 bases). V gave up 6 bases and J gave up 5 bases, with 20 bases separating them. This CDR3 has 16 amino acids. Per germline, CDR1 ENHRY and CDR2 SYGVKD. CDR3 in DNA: TGTGCCATCAGCGAATCGTTCCGGGACACGGATCAGCCCCAGCATTTT. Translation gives CAISESFRDTDQPQHF.